This T cell receptor (beta chain) originates from a study of T cells in localized non-small cell lung cancer. Libraries were prepared by immunoSEQ multiplex PCR; TCRdb keeps only in-frame clonotypes and omits some of them. This table holds 100,000 to 150,000 clones, about 90% found once. The clonotype originates from a female donor of 60 years or more with stage I lung adenocarcinoma. The sequencing here drew on peripheral blood, taken before any cancer treatment.

CDR3 DNA sequence: TGTGCCAGCAGTTTAATGGACAGGGAGGGCGCCGAGCAGTACTTC. This gives the protein CASSLMDREGAEQYF. The chain carries TRBV28 and TRBJ2-7; a possible D gene is TRBD1 (8 bases). The CDR3 length is 15 residues. V gave up 2 bases and J gave up 6 bases, with 17 bases separating them. CDR1 is MDHEN, CDR2 SYDVKM, per germline.